A single sample is the source of the 25 T cell receptor beta chains below, sequenced in a study of molecular identifiers for immune sequencing clone quantification. TCRdb re-called the PCR reads with MiXCR, one entry per CDR3 protein. The sample includes approximately 550,000 distinct CDR3 sequences, 20% to 25% of them seen just once. Sequenced: naive CD8+ T cells from blood, with Jurkat cell RNA spiked in. Subset specified: FACS-sorted CD8+CD4-CCR7+CD45RA+ naive T cells. These TCRs come from a human donor in good health. Some libraries in this study had Jurkat cell RNA spiked in.

Note on this clonotype: The junction and the germline gene differ at one end; a read error may be behind it. The rearrangement joins TRBV5-6 to TRBJ2-3; D may be TRBD1 (5 bases). In germline, CDR1 is SGHDT, CDR2 YYEEEE. The CDR3 length is 15 residues. The CDR3 nucleotides are TGTGCCAGCAGCTATAGATACAGGAGCACAGATACGCAGTACTTT. Its translation is CASSYRYRSTDTQYF.

This clonotype was counted only a few times. The genes are TRBV19 and TRBJ2-7; D remains ambiguous. Trimming cost V 6 bases and J 6 bases, with 18 bases left between them. This CDR3 has 14 residues. Germline V gene data show CDR1 as LNHDA and CDR2 as SQIVND (reference sequence). The CDR3 loop reads CASSLHAGSGEQYF. As DNA, the CDR3 is TGTGCCAGTAGCCTTCACGCAGGTTCCGGCGAGCAGTACTTC.

This clonotype was detected many times. The chain recombines TRBV4-1 with TRBJ2-6; 7 bases fit TRBD2. From germline, CDR1 is MGHRA and CDR2 YSYEKL. V dropped 4 bases and J dropped 0; count of bases not matched to a gene: 9. The CDR3 is 18 residues long. CDR3 nucleotide sequence: TGCGCCAGCAGCCTCGCTAGCGGAGACGTCTCTGGGGCCAACGTCCTGACTTTC. It encodes CASSLASGDVSGANVLTF.

A remark on this clonotype: This may arise from a read error, as a much more abundant clone is one base away. The rearrangement uses TRBV5-1 and TRBJ1-1; a possible D gene is TRBD1 (5 bases). Trimming removed 0 bases from V and 7 bases from J, with 13 bases in between. CDR1 is SGHRS, CDR2 YFSETQ, per germline. The CDR3 extends over 14 amino acids. The CDR3 is CASSLGGRELEAFF. As DNA, the CDR3 is TGCGCCAGCAGCTTGGGTGGCAGGGAGCTTGAAGCTTTCTTT.

This clonotype was counted only a few times. The J gene is TRBJ1-1, the V gene TRBV19; D is ambiguous. Trimming took off 1 base at V and 8 bases at J, with 11 bases between the two ends. The CDR3 is made up of 13 amino acids. Germline CDR1 reads LNHDA; CDR2 reads SQIVND (reference sequence). The CDR3 spells CASSIGGSHEAFF. CDR3 in DNA: TGTGCCAGTAGTATAGGAGGGTCCCACGAAGCTTTCTTT.

This clonotype has at least ten counts. This chain uses TRBV9 with TRBJ2-7; 7 nucleotides align to TRBD1. This CDR3 region has 14 residues. Trimming cost V 4 bases and J 0 bases; bases outside gene matches: 4. The germline CDR1 and CDR2 sequences are SGDLS and YYNGEE. CDR3 in DNA: TGTGCCAGCAGCCCATGGGACAGCTCCTACGAGCAGTACTTC. It yields the protein CASSPWDSSYEQYF.

The rearrangement uses TRBV11-2 and TRBJ2-3; D gene uncertain. V lost 6 bases to trimming and J lost 0 bases, with 16 bases between them. This CDR3 contains 16 residues. Germline V gene sequence: CDR1 SGHAT, CDR2 FQNNGV. DNA of the CDR3: TGTGCCAGCAGGGACGGGTTCTACCCGAGCACAGATACGCAGTATTTT. It is translated as CASRDGFYPSTDTQYF.

Ten or more counts support this clonotype. An end of the junction does not agree with germline; a read error may underlie this. The rearrangement uses TRBV5-3 and TRBJ1-2, with 10 positions matching TRBD1. TRBV5-3 is annotated as an ORF whose role is uncertain. The CDR3 loop spans 15 amino acids. The CDR3: CASSSRTTGGNGYTF. The CDR3 DNA follows: TGTGCCAGCAGCTCCCGCACGACAGGGGGCAATGGCTACACCTTC.

Ten or more counts support this clonotype. This chain uses TRBV29-1 with TRBJ1-1; D not certain. The CDR3 has 12 amino acids. V was shortened by 6 bases and J by 6 bases, with 14 bases between the two germline ends. The germline V gene encodes CDR1 SQVTM and CDR2 ANQGSEA. The CDR3 sequence: CSVSSRHPEAFF. DNA for the CDR3: TGCAGCGTCTCATCGCGGCACCCTGAAGCTTTCTTT. The full variable domain, with the rest looked up from reference TRBV29-1 and TRBJ1-1, is SAVISQKPSRDICQRGTSLTIQCQVDSQVTMMFWYRQQPGQSLTLIATANQGSEATYESGFVIDKFPISRPNLTFSTLTVSNMSPEDSSIYLCSVSSRHPEAFFGQGTRLTVV.

CDR3 sequence (DNA): TGTGCCAGCAGCGCCGCGACGGGCAATCAGCCCCAGCATTTT. This codes for CASSAATGNQPQHF. The V and J genes are TRBV13 and TRBJ1-5, with D unclear. This CDR3 spans 14 amino acids. Germline values: CDR1 PRHDT, CDR2 FYEKMQ (reference sequence). Trimming shortened V by 5 bases and J by 2 bases, and 10 bases separated the two germline ends.

This clonotype was recorded at least ten times. V gene TRBV7-9 combines with J gene TRBJ2-3, with TRBD2 as a possible D gene (5 bases). Germline-derived CDR1 and CDR2 are SEHNR and FQNEAQ (reference sequence). V gave up 5 bases and J gave up 2 bases, with 11 bases separating them. The length of the CDR3 is 14 residues. The CDR3: CASSPGFNTDTQYF. CDR3 nucleotides: TGTGCCAGCAGCCCGGGATTCAACACAGATACGCAGTATTTT.

This clonotype occurred many times. CDR3 sequence reads: CASGFGRGTEAFF. DNA for the CDR3: TGTGCTAGTGGTTTTGGAAGGGGCACTGAAGCTTTCTTT. The chain uses TRBV12-5 and TRBJ1-1; possibly TRBD1 for D (5 bases). The germline CDR1 and CDR2 sequences are LGHNT and FRNRAP. CDR3 length: 13 amino acids. V lost 3 bases and J 4 bases, leaving 9 bases between the germline ends.

This clonotype was detected only a few times. This sequence joins TRBV12-3 or TRBV12-4 and TRBJ1-1; maybe TRBD1 (6 bases). This CDR3 is 15 amino acids long. The V end was cut by 5 bases, the J end by 2 bases, with 15 bases between. The CDR3 region has the DNA TGTGCCAGCAGTGACCCGCGGACAGCAAACACTGAAGCTTTCTTT. The encoded protein is CASSDPRTANTEAFF.

This clonotype was picked up one time. A much larger clonotype is one base distant, so this may be a read error. The V and J genes are TRBV6-2 or TRBV6-3 and TRBJ2-5; 7 nucleotides agree with TRBD2. The CDR3 totals 15 residues. The germline V gene encodes CDR1 MNHEY and CDR2 SVGEGT. The DNA of the CDR3 is TGTGCCAGCAGCCACCTAGCGGATCCCCAAGAGACCCGGTACTTC. Its protein is CASSHLADPQETRYF.

This clonotype was picked up many times. The rearrangement links TRBV7-9 to TRBJ1-1; unclear D gene. The germline V and J ends were trimmed by 6 bases and 4 bases, with 15 bases remaining between them. This CDR3 is built from 14 residues. CDR1 is SEHNR and CDR2 is FQNEAQ in the germline V gene (reference sequence). DNA of the CDR3: TGTGCCAGCAGTCCTACTAAGGCGGGCACTGAAGCTTTCTTT. Translated: CASSPTKAGTEAFF.

Notes on this clonotype: Possible read error: a much larger clone is one base away. The V call is TRBV7-9, the J call TRBJ1-4; weak D call: TRBD1 (5 bases). Germline CDR1 reads SEHNR; CDR2 reads FQNEAQ (reference sequence). The CDR3 sequence is 18 residues long. V lost 3 bases to trimming and J lost 3 bases, with 20 bases between them. DNA of the CDR3: TGTGCCAGCAGCTTGCTGGACACCCTATATGCAGCTAATGAAAAACTGTTTTTT. This translates into CASSLLDTLYAANEKLFF. Filled out from reference TRBV7-9 and TRBJ1-4, the complete variable domain reads DTGVSQNPRHKITKRGQNVTFRCDPISEHNRLYWYRQTLGQGPEFLTYFQNEAQLEKSRLLSDRFSAERPKGSFSTLEIQRTEQGDSAMYLCASSLLDTLYAANEKLFFGSGTQLSVL.

This clonotype showed up many times. The chain employs TRBV20-1 and TRBJ2-7, with TRBD2 identical over 8 bases. This CDR3 comprises 15 residues. V shed 0 bases and J 1 base; nucleotides not matched to a gene: 5. The germline V gene has CDR1 DFQATT and CDR2 SNEGSKA (reference sequence). The CDR3 protein is CSARDRGRPSYEQYF. The CDR3 coding sequence is TGCAGTGCTAGAGATCGCGGGAGGCCATCCTACGAGCAGTACTTC.

Concerning this clonotype: A clone one base away is much larger, so this may be a read error. The rearrangement uses TRBV19 and TRBJ1-5; 7 bases are a match to TRBD1. J lost 6 bases, V lost 8 bases, and 10 bases had no gene match. There are 14 residues in the CDR3. Germline CDR1 and CDR2: LNHDA and SQIVND (reference sequence). The CDR3: CASAVKGAGQPQHF. CDR3 bases: TGTGCCAGTGCCGTGAAGGGGGCGGGTCAGCCCCAGCATTTT.

This clonotype showed up many times. The chain combines TRBV6-6 with TRBJ1-5; D not certain. V shed 2 bases and J shed 3 bases, with 11 bases lying between them. This CDR3 is built from 15 residues. Germline V gene sequence: CDR1 MNHNY, CDR2 SVGAGI (reference sequence). The CDR3 is CASSYDPYINQPQHF. The DNA of the CDR3 is TGTGCCAGCAGTTACGATCCTTACATCAATCAGCCCCAGCATTTT.

This clonotype was seen a handful of times. The rearrangement uses TRBV30 and TRBJ2-7; D unresolved. V lost 5 bases to trimming and J lost 0 bases, with 8 bases between them. CDR3 length: 12 residues. Germline V gene lookup returns CDR1 GTSNPN and CDR2 SVGIG (reference sequence). The CDR3 bases are TGTGCCTGGGGTGATAGCTCCTACGAGCAGTACTTC. Translation: CAWGDSSYEQYF.

The rearrangement links TRBV19 to TRBJ1-2; a possible D gene is TRBD1 (6 bases). The V gene's germline CDR1 is LNHDA and CDR2 SQIVND (reference sequence). There are 11 residues in the CDR3. V was cut by 9 bases and J by 4 bases, with 9 bases left in between. The CDR3 loop is CASGQIYGYTF. The DNA of the CDR3 is TGTGCCAGCGGACAGATCTATGGCTACACCTTC. The full variable domain, with the rest looked up from reference TRBV19 and TRBJ1-2, is DGGITQSPKYLFRKEGQNVTLSCEQNLNHDAMYWYRQDPGQGLRLIYYSQIVNDFQKGDIAEGYSVSREKKESFPLTVTSAQKNPTAFYLCASGQIYGYTFGSGTRLTVV.

For this clonotype: A single base separates this from a much larger clone, so it may be a read error. The chain uses TRBV4-3 and TRBJ2-7; D is possibly TRBD1 or TRBD2 (5 bases each). The CDR3 has 15 amino acids. Germline CDR1 and CDR2: LGHNA and YSLEER. V was pared by 4 bases and J by 6 bases, with 19 bases between. This CDR3 is CASSRGRQSPSEQYF. CDR3 DNA sequence: TGCGCCAGCAGCCGGGGGAGACAGAGCCCTAGCGAGCAGTACTTC.

V gene TRBV6-2 or TRBV6-3 combines with J gene TRBJ2-7; D gene unclear. Germline loops: CDR1 MNHEY, CDR2 SVGEGT. This CDR3 is 15 amino acids long. Trimming left V 1 base short and J 2 bases short, with 12 bases between. In nucleotides, the CDR3 is TGTGCCAGCAGTTACTTTCGTCCAGGAGCCTACGAGCAGTACTTC. Protein product: CASSYFRPGAYEQYF.

The chain links TRBV19 to TRBJ2-1, with D possibly TRBD2 on 6 matching bases. The CDR3 has 14 residues. Trimming pared 5 bases from V and 2 bases from J, leaving 10 bases between. Germline CDR1 LNHDA, CDR2 SQIVND (reference sequence). The CDR3 is CASSLAVAYNEQFF. In DNA, the CDR3 is TGTGCCAGTAGTTTAGCGGTAGCCTACAATGAGCAGTTCTTC.

The rearrangement uses TRBV5-8 and TRBJ2-6, with D perhaps TRBD1 (5 bases). Trimming left V 0 bases short and J 2 bases short, with 9 bases between. CDR1 SGHTS and CDR2 YDEGEE come from the germline V gene. CDR3 length: 16 residues. The CDR3 here is CASSLEVGAGANVLTF. The CDR3 nucleotides are TGTGCCAGCAGCTTGGAAGTAGGGGCTGGGGCCAACGTCCTGACTTTC.